The 23 T cell receptor beta chains given below trace back to one sample, sequenced in a study of cytomegalovirus exposure and HLA in healthy donors. Amplification used 60 Vbeta primers and 13 Jbeta primers. The table came from immunoSEQ multiplex PCR; TCRdb's copy has only in-frame clones and leaves some out. In the table there are around 190,000 clones, about 78% of which are singletons. Sequenced input: PBMCs. The receptors here all came from a woman aged 25 to 39 in good health and CMV-seronegative.

Here the CDR3 reads CASSVSDQNTEAFF. DNA of the CDR3: TGTGCCAGCAGCGTAAGCGACCAGAACACTGAAGCTTTCTTT. This chain links TRBV9 with TRBJ1-1; D is uncertain. Trimming removed 1 base at V and 1 base at J, with 8 bases between. Per the germline V gene, CDR1 is SGDLS and CDR2 is YYNGEE. The CDR3 extends over 14 amino acids.

The chain carries TRBV6-5 and TRBJ2-7, with TRBD1 matching 10 bases. V shed 8 bases and J 3 bases; nucleotides not matched to a gene: 4. The CDR3 is 13 amino acids. Germline assignment: CDR1 MNHEY and CDR2 SVGAGI. The CDR3 loop reads CASGRDRGYEQYF. CDR3 DNA sequence: TGTGCCAGCGGAAGGGACAGGGGCTACGAGCAGTACTTC.

The genes are TRBV18 and TRBJ1-5; 7 nucleotides align to TRBD1. Germline loops: CDR1 KGHSH, CDR2 LQKENI. This CDR3 has 14 amino acids. Trimming took 4 bases from V and 7 from J; bases not matched to a gene: 7. Written as DNA, the CDR3 is TGTGCCAGCTCACTTACAGGGGTAGGGCAGCCCCAGCATTTT. Amino acids: CASSLTGVGQPQHF.

The chain combines TRBV5-1 with TRBJ2-7; maybe TRBD2 (5 bases). Trimming removed 4 bases from V and 4 bases from J, with 12 bases in between. CDR1 and CDR2 from the germline V gene are SGHRS and YFSETQ. This CDR3 comprises 13 residues. The CDR3 DNA sequence: TGCGCCAGCAGCCGAGGGCCACCATACGAGCAGTACTTC. As protein: CASSRGPPYEQYF.

This clone was detected once. The DNA of the CDR3 is TGTGCCAGCAGTTTCGGGATCGGGGGAAACACCATATATTTT. Translating it yields CASSFGIGGNTIYF. This chain uses TRBV5-6 with TRBJ1-3, with unresolved D. The V gene lost 5 bases and the J gene lost 4 bases, with 13 bases spanning the gap. Looked up from germline, CDR1 is SGHDT and CDR2 is YYEEEE. The CDR3 runs 14 residues.

V and J are TRBV6-6 and TRBJ1-1, with a weak D call TRBD1 (6 bases). Germline V gene data show CDR1 as MNHNY and CDR2 as SVGAGI (reference sequence). V gave up 8 bases and J gave up 2 bases, with 15 bases separating them. This CDR3 has 14 residues. Written as DNA, the CDR3 is TGTGCCAGCCTTGCCTCGACAGGTAACACTGAAGCTTTCTTT. Encoded protein: CASLASTGNTEAFF.

This chain uses TRBV7-2 with TRBJ2-1; TRBD2 matches 8 bases. The germline V gene encodes CDR1 SGHTA and CDR2 FQGNSA. Trimming removed 5 bases from V and 7 bases from J; junction bases left unmatched: 7. This CDR3 has 14 residues. CDR3 protein: CASSPRLARNEQFF. CDR3 nucleotide sequence: TGTGCCAGCAGCCCCCGACTAGCGAGGAATGAGCAGTTCTTC.

The chain combines TRBV4-1 with TRBJ2-2; no firm D call. V lost 1 base and J 6 bases, leaving 6 bases between the germline ends. Germline V CDR1 and CDR2: MGHRA, YSYEKL. The CDR3 consists of 13 residues. The CDR3 loop reads CASSQGGPGELFF. The CDR3 DNA is TGCGCCAGCAGCCAAGGAGGCCCCGGGGAGCTGTTTTTT.

The table lists this clone with a count of one. This chain uses TRBV10-3 with TRBJ1-4, with 7 nucleotides matching TRBD1. Germline V CDR1 and CDR2: ENHRY, SYGVKD. The ends lost 4 bases at V and 7 bases at J; junction bases unmatched: 3. CDR3 length equals 13 residues. CDR3 in DNA: TGTGCCATCAGTGGACAGGGTGGTGAAAAACTGTTTTTT. It specifies CAISGQGGEKLFF.

The chain carries TRBV5-1 and TRBJ1-1; TRBD1 agrees at 7 bases. The V gene end was trimmed by 1 base and the J gene end by 1 base; junction bases not matched to a gene: 1. The germline CDR1 and CDR2 sequences are SGHRS and YFSETQ. This CDR3 region has 14 residues. CDR3 sequence: CASSLYRGNTEAFF. The CDR3 DNA reads TGCGCCAGCAGCTTGTACAGGGGGAACACTGAAGCTTTCTTT. Based on the CDR3 plus reference TRBV5-1 and TRBJ1-1, the full variable domain is KAGVTQTPRYLIKTRGQQVTLSCSPISGHRSVSWYQQTPGQGLQFLFEYFSETQRNKGNFPGRFSGRQFSNSRSEMNVSTLELGDSALYLCASSLYRGNTEAFFGQGTRLTVV.

This chain joins TRBV30 and TRBJ1-1; 9 nucleotides match TRBD1. The CDR3 runs 12 residues. Germline-derived CDR1 and CDR2 are GTSNPN and SVGIG (reference sequence). The trim removed 6 bases at V and 4 bases at J, leaving 3 bases unmatched. In nucleotides, the CDR3 is TGTGCCTGCAACAGGGGGCTCACTGAAGCTTTCTTT. It yields the protein CACNRGLTEAFF.

V is TRBV4-2 and J is TRBJ1-2; 8 bases match TRBD1. V lost 1 base to trimming and J lost 8 bases; unmatched junction nucleotides: 12. Looked up from germline, CDR1 is LGHNA and CDR2 is YNFKEQ. This CDR3 has 16 residues. The CDR3 reads CASSQGRSRGLSGYTF. CDR3 bases: TGTGCCAGCAGCCAAGGACGCTCCAGGGGGCTCTCCGGCTACACCTTC.

The chain is built from TRBV5-1 and TRBJ2-3; D possibly corresponds to TRBD2 (6 bases). From germline, CDR1 is SGHRS and CDR2 YFSETQ. Trimming left V 0 bases short and J 6 bases short, with 20 bases between. The CDR3 is made up of 17 amino acids. DNA for the CDR3: TGCGCCAGCAGCTTGGTCGGGACTCCGTATATAGACGATACGCAGTATTTT. It encodes CASSLVGTPYIDDTQYF.

The genes are TRBV11-2 and TRBJ2-7, with D possibly matching TRBD2 (6 bases). This CDR3 region has 16 residues. Per the germline V gene, CDR1 is SGHAT and CDR2 is FQNNGV. Trimming removed 0 bases at V and 4 bases at J, with 16 bases between. CDR3 bases: TGTGCCAGCAGCTTAGAGGGTGGAGGGACCGGGTACGAGCAGTACTTC. Protein sequence: CASSLEGGGTGYEQYF.

The chain uses TRBV6-1 and TRBJ2-1; a possible D gene is TRBD1 (5 bases). Germline CDR1 MNHNS, CDR2 SASEGT. V was clipped by 3 bases and J by 3 bases, with 12 bases between them. The CDR3 runs to 15 residues. CDR3 in amino acids: CASSEPRDYYNEQFF. The CDR3 DNA reads TGTGCCAGCAGTGAGCCCAGGGATTACTACAATGAGCAGTTCTTC.

This clone was recorded only once. This sequence joins TRBV14 and TRBJ2-5, with 7 bases fitting TRBD1. The CDR3 is made up of 13 amino acids. J gave up 10 bases and V 0 bases, and 5 bases lay outside the gene matches. The germline V gene has CDR1 SGHDN and CDR2 FVKESK. CDR3 region: CASSQDWTGLQYF. DNA for the CDR3: TGTGCCAGCAGCCAAGATTGGACAGGCCTCCAGTACTTC.

This clone was seen a few times. The V gene is TRBV6-1, the J gene TRBJ2-7, with TRBD2 matching over 12 bases. This CDR3 is built from 14 residues. Germline loops: CDR1 MNHNS, CDR2 SASEGT. V dropped 10 bases and J dropped 6; count of bases not matched to a gene: 10. As DNA, the CDR3 is TGTGCCATCGCCCCACTGACTAGCGGGGGCGAGCAGTACTTC. Encoded protein: CAIAPLTSGGEQYF.

The chain joins TRBV27 to TRBJ2-5, with 9 positions matching TRBD2. The end of the DNA is better explained by TRBJ2-7, so the J call may be wrong. Germline V gene sequence: CDR1 MNHEY, CDR2 SMNVEV (reference sequence). CDR3 size: 14 residues. The CDR3: CASSIAGVAYEQYF. As DNA, the CDR3 is TGTGCCAGCAGTATAGCGGGAGTGGCCTACGAGCAGTACTTC.

This clone was found once. CDR3 DNA sequence: TGCGCCAGCAGCATCGACAGGGAACTCGATGGCTACACCTTC. Amino acid sequence: CASSIDRELDGYTF. The chain combines TRBV5-1 with TRBJ1-2, with TRBD1 matching over 7 bases. The junction had 9 bases not matched to a gene; V was cut back by 4 bases and J by 6 bases. This CDR3 has 14 residues. The V gene's germline CDR1 is SGHRS and CDR2 YFSETQ.

This clone was seen a few times. The chain couples TRBV27 to TRBJ2-1, with D possibly matching TRBD1 (5 bases). CDR1 and CDR2 from the germline V gene are MNHEY and SMNVEV (reference sequence). CDR3 size: 13 residues. Trimming cost V 5 bases and J 5 bases, with 10 bases left between them. This chain's CDR3 is CASSPIGDNEQFF. CDR3 in DNA: TGTGCCAGCAGTCCTATAGGGGACAATGAGCAGTTCTTC.

V gene TRBV19 combines with J gene TRBJ1-5; a possible D gene is TRBD1 (5 bases). V lost 1 base to trimming and J lost 4 bases, with 14 bases between them. From germline, CDR1 is LNHDA and CDR2 SQIVND (reference sequence). The CDR3 runs 16 residues. CDR3: CASSIGRSRVNQPQHF. CDR3 sequence (DNA): TGTGCCAGTAGTATAGGGCGGAGCAGGGTTAATCAGCCCCAGCATTTT.

This clone was seen a handful of times. This chain connects TRBV11-1 to TRBJ1-1, with 8 nucleotides matching TRBD1. Germline assignment: CDR1 SGHAT and CDR2 FQDESV (reference sequence). The CDR3 is 17 amino acids. The junction had 7 bases not matched to a gene; V was cut back by 1 base and J by 0 bases. CDR3 loop: CASSLDDRGWMNTEAFF. The CDR3 DNA follows: TGTGCCAGCAGCTTAGATGACAGGGGCTGGATGAACACTGAAGCTTTCTTT.

The chain carries TRBV30 and TRBJ1-2; TRBD1 aligns across 7 bases. Germline CDR1 and CDR2: GTSNPN and SVGIG (reference sequence). The V gene end was trimmed by 4 bases and the J gene end by 1 base; junction bases not matched to a gene: 12. The CDR3 is 16 residues long. The CDR3 sequence: CAWTGPGTDINYGYTF. As DNA, the CDR3 is TGTGCCTGGACCGGTCCCGGGACAGATATTAACTATGGCTACACCTTC.